The subject of this entry is one T cell receptor (beta chain). Its target is not known. This CDR3 spans 16 amino acids. CDR1 and CDR2 from the germline V gene are SGHRS and YFSETQ. V was pared by 5 bases and J by 9 bases, with 13 bases of the junction left unmatched. Sequencing used immunoSEQ multiplex PCR; TCRdb keeps in-frame clones, though not all of them. This sample yields roughly 70,000 clones, of which around 82% are seen a single time; 7.5% to 9.5% belongs to the top ten. The data were obtained in a study of cytotoxic CD8 clonotypes in ibrutinib-treated CLL. Study context: Collecting the response samples happened after a median 12 months of treatment, with a range of 6 to 36.

Study-level points and caveats: Relative to age-matched healthy donors, clonality at baseline was higher, and it tracked circulating CD8+ T-cell counts.

The receptor was derived from a human donor with chronic lymphocytic leukemia. The sequencing here drew on PBMCs, taken at disease progression, from a patient treated with ibrutinib. The chain is built from TRBV5-1 and TRBJ2-3; TRBD2 aligns across 12 bases. In DNA form, the CDR3 reads TGCGCCAGCAGTCCTACCGGGACTAGCGGGCATCGGACGCAGTATTTT. This translates into CASSPTGTSGHRTQYF.